These 3 T cell receptor beta chains were sequenced from one sample in a study of T cells in Graves' hyperthyroidism and ophthalmopathy. TCR beta CDR3 regions were amplified from RNA. The TCR CDR3 was amplified in a first-round RT-PCR using the HTBI primer set. TCRdb redid the calling of the multiplex PCR reads with MiXCR, one entry per CDR3 protein. The sample shows about half a million distinct CDR3 sequences, roughly 15% of them seen only once. The sample comprised blood. Receptor source: a woman in her twenties or thirties with Graves' ophthalmopathy.

There are many counts of this clonotype. V gene TRBV2 combines with J gene TRBJ2-2; 8 positions match TRBD2. Germline V CDR1 and CDR2: SNHLY, FYNNEI. V gave up 8 bases and J gave up 3 bases; unmatched junction bases: 5. CDR3 size: 14 residues. The CDR3 spells CASVQREHTGELFF. As DNA, the CDR3 is TGTGCCAGCGTTCAGCGGGAGCACACCGGGGAGCTGTTTTTT.

This clonotype turned up a few times. The J gene is TRBJ2-1, the V gene TRBV6-1, with 11 bases lining up with TRBD2. The CDR3 extends over 18 amino acids. Germline CDR1 and CDR2: MNHNS and SASEGT. V lost 5 bases to trimming and J lost 6 bases; unmatched junction nucleotides: 15. CDR3 DNA: TGTGCCAGCAGTTATAGGGCCCCACTAGCGGGAGTCGGCAATGAGCAGTTCTTC. Its protein product is CASSYRAPLAGVGNEQFF.

This clonotype was counted a few times. The rearrangement joins TRBV7-9 to TRBJ2-1; weak D call: TRBD1 (6 bases). Trimming removed 3 bases at V and 8 bases at J, with 17 bases between. This CDR3 region has 15 residues. The germline CDR1 and CDR2 sequences are SEHNR and FQNEAQ (reference sequence). Here the CDR3 DNA reads TGTGCCAGCAGCTTTGGGCAGGGGAGTTGGGATGAGCAGTTCTTC. Its protein is CASSFGQGSWDEQFF.